The 9 T cell receptor beta chains below come from one sample, sequenced in a study of OX40 agonist ivuxolimab in advanced cancers. Repertoires were generated with immunoSEQ multiplex PCR, while TCRdb's copy carries only in-frame clones and drops some. The sample has about 69,000 clones; roughly 80% are singletons. The sequencing used CD4+ or CD8+ T cells sorted from blood, collected in a trial of the OX40 agonist ivuxolimab. These receptors originate from an adult with an advanced solid tumor such as melanoma, head and neck, liver or kidney cancer.

V is TRBV28 and J is TRBJ2-5; D is possibly TRBD2 (5 bases). The CDR3 contains 12 residues. Between the trimmed V and J ends, which lost 8 bases and 5 bases, there was a span of 12 bases. Germline CDR1 is MDHEN and CDR2 is SYDVKM. The CDR3 DNA reads as TGTGCCAGCCGGGGAGAGTCTGAGACCCAGTACTTC. Its protein product is CASRGESETQYF.

The V call is TRBV5-4, the J call TRBJ2-5; 7 nucleotides match TRBD2. V trimming: 0 bases; J trimming: 5 bases; junction bases outside the gene matches: 4. Germline loops: CDR1 SGHNT, CDR2 YYREEE (reference sequence). This CDR3 is 14 amino acids long. The CDR3 region has the DNA TGTGCCAGCAGCTTGGCCGGGGGGAAGGAGACCCAGTACTTC. Translation gives CASSLAGGKETQYF.

V is TRBV5-1 and J is TRBJ1-4; D not certain. The germline CDR1 and CDR2 sequences are SGHRS and YFSETQ. There are 15 residues in the CDR3. Trimming removed 0 bases at V and 0 bases at J, with 6 bases between. CDR3 nucleotides: TGCGCCAGCAGCTTGGATGCAGCAACTAATGAAAAACTGTTTTTT. This gives the protein CASSLDAATNEKLFF.

The V call is TRBV4-3, the J call TRBJ2-5; 7 bases line up with TRBD1. Germline trimming cut 0 bases from V and 5 bases from J; bases unmatched to any gene: 6. Germline V gene data show CDR1 as LGHNA and CDR2 as YSLEER. This CDR3 is built from 15 residues. This CDR3 is CASSQEGAQGETQYF. The DNA of the CDR3 is TGCGCCAGCAGCCAAGAAGGGGCACAGGGGGAGACCCAGTACTTC.

This clone was observed a few times. The chain links TRBV19 to TRBJ1-6; no clear D. CDR1 LNHDA and CDR2 SQIVND come from the germline V gene (reference sequence). The CDR3 runs to 13 residues. Trimming took off 3 bases at V and 10 bases at J, with 10 bases between the two ends. DNA for the CDR3: TGTGCCAGTAGTATCGTGGCAGAATCACCCCTCCACTTT. This sequence encodes CASSIVAESPLHF.

The CDR3 DNA reads as TGCAGCGTTGAAAAGGGGAAGACTGAAGCTTTCTTT. This gives the protein CSVEKGKTEAFF. The rearrangement joins TRBV29-1 to TRBJ1-1; TRBD1 is a possible D gene (5 bases). CDR1 is SQVTM and CDR2 is ANQGSEA in the germline V gene. Trimming removed 2 bases from V and 5 bases from J, with 9 bases in between. The CDR3 sequence is 12 residues long.

This clone was recorded a few times. The chain employs TRBV5-1 and TRBJ2-3, with D uncertain. The V gene lost 0 bases and the J gene lost 0 bases, with 8 bases spanning the gap. CDR1 is SGHRS and CDR2 is YFSETQ in the germline V gene. This CDR3 contains 15 residues. CDR3 amino acids: CASSLGETSTDTQYF. The DNA for the CDR3 is TGCGCCAGCAGCTTGGGAGAAACTAGCACAGATACGCAGTATTTT. Drawing the rest from reference TRBV5-1 and TRBJ2-3, the complete variable domain is KAGVTQTPRYLIKTRGQQVTLSCSPISGHRSVSWYQQTPGQGLQFLFEYFSETQRNKGNFPGRFSGRQFSNSRSEMNVSTLELGDSALYLCASSLGETSTDTQYFGPGTRLTVL.

The chain carries TRBV19 and TRBJ1-5; D remains unclear. Trimming pared 11 bases from V and 7 bases from J, leaving 15 bases between. The CDR3 length is 12 residues. Per germline, CDR1 LNHDA and CDR2 SQIVND (reference sequence). CDR3 in DNA: TGTGCCTCCTCGCGGACGGGACAGCCCCAGCATTTT. Protein sequence: CASSRTGQPQHF.

V usage is TRBV19 and J usage is TRBJ1-4, with 7 bases lining up with TRBD1. Germline-derived CDR1 and CDR2 are LNHDA and SQIVND (reference sequence). The junction had 9 bases not matched to a gene; V was cut back by 4 bases and J by 7 bases. CDR3 size: 15 residues. Written as DNA, the CDR3 is TGTGCCAGTAGTACCTGGGACAGTCTAAGTGAAAAACTGTTTTTT. As protein: CASSTWDSLSEKLFF. Together with reference TRBV19 and TRBJ1-4, the CDR3 gives the full variable domain: DGGITQSPKYLFRKEGQNVTLSCEQNLNHDAMYWYRQDPGQGLRLIYYSQIVNDFQKGDIAEGYSVSREKKESFPLTVTSAQKNPTAFYLCASSTWDSLSEKLFFGSGTQLSVL.